This TCR beta chain was profiled in a study of T cells after yellow fever vaccination. Study-wide results and caveats: Among all clonotypes, a small share was observed in both CD4 and CD8 compartments. FACS-sorted repertoires could harbor abundant contaminating bulk-population clonotypes.

5'RACE template switching added a universal primer site and UMIs to TCR cDNA. TCRdb redid the calling of the 5' RACE reads with MiXCR, one entry per CDR3 protein. The sample shows around 230,000 distinct CDR3 sequences, 5.5% to 8.5% of them seen only once. This CDR3 comprises 14 residues. V lost 5 bases to trimming and J lost 8 bases, with 19 bases between them. From germline, CDR1 is DFQATT and CDR2 SNEGSKA (reference sequence). This clonotype was detected many times. Its antigen remains unknown. The gene calls are TRBV20-1 and TRBJ2-1, with D perhaps being TRBD1 or TRBD2 (6 bases each). The material sequenced was CD4+ T cells sorted from PBMCs, taken on the day of the yellow fever booster vaccination. The receptor was derived from a man aged 30 to 45 who received the YFV17D yellow fever vaccine. This CDR3 reads CSAWGAQLGHEQFF. CDR3 bases: TGCAGTGCTTGGGGGGCCCAACTTGGGCATGAGCAGTTCTTC.